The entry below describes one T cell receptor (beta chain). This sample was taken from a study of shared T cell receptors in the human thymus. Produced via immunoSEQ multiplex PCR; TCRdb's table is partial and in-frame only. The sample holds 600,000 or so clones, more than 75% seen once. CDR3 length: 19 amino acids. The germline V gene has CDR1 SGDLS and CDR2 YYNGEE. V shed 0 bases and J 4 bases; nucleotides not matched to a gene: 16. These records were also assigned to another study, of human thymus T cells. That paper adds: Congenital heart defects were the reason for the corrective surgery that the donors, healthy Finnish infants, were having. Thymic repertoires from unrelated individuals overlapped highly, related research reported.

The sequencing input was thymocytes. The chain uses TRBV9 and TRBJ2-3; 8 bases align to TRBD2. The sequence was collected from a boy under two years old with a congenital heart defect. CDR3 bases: TGTGCCAGCAGCGTAGTCCGTGGCCTAACGGGGGGGAGGGCAGATACGCAGTATTTT. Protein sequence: CASSVVRGLTGGRADTQYF. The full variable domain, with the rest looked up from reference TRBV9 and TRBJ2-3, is DSGVTQTPKHLITATGQRVTLRCSPRSGDLSVYWYQQSLDQGLQFLIQYYNGEERAKGNILERFSAQQFPDLHSELNLSSLELGDSALYFCASSVVRGLTGGRADTQYFGPGTRLTVL.